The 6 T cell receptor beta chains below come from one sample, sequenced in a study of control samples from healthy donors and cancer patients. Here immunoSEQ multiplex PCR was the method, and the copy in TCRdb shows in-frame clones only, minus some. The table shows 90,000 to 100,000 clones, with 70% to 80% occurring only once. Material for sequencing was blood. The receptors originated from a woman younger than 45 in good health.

The CDR3 bases are TGTGCCAGCAGTGCCATGGGGACAGGGGATTCTGAAGCTTTCTTT. Translated, it gives CASSAMGTGDSEAFF. This chain uses TRBV25-1 with TRBJ1-1; 10 positions match TRBD1. V shed 4 bases, J shed 6 bases, and the junction held 8 bases outside the gene matches. CDR1 and CDR2 from the germline V gene are MGHDK and SYGVNS. The CDR3 totals 15 residues.

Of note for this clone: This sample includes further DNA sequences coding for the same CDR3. CDR3 sequence (DNA): TGCGCCAGCAGCTTGGGAGGGGGGGTGCTCTACAATGAGCAGTTCTTC. This sequence encodes CASSLGGGVLYNEQFF. The chain carries TRBV5-1 and TRBJ2-1, with D tentatively TRBD2 (7 bases). Trimming took off 0 bases at V and 3 bases at J, with 13 bases between the two ends. This CDR3 contains 16 residues. Germline values: CDR1 SGHRS, CDR2 YFSETQ.

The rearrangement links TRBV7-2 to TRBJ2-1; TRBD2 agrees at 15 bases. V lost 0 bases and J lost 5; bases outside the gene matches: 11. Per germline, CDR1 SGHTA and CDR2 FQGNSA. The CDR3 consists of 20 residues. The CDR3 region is CASSLAGTWTSGGANNEQFF. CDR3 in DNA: TGTGCCAGCAGCTTAGCCGGAACTTGGACTAGCGGGGGGGCAAACAATGAGCAGTTCTTC.

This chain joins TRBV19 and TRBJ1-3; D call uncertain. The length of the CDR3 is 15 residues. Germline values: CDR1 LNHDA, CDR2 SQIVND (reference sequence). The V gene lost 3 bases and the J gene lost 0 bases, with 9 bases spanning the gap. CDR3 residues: CASSIQLLSGNTIYF. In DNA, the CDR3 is TGTGCCAGTAGTATTCAGTTACTCTCTGGAAACACCATATATTTT. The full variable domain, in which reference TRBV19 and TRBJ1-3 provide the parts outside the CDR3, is DGGITQSPKYLFRKEGQNVTLSCEQNLNHDAMYWYRQDPGQGLRLIYYSQIVNDFQKGDIAEGYSVSREKKESFPLTVTSAQKNPTAFYLCASSIQLLSGNTIYFGEGSWLTVV.

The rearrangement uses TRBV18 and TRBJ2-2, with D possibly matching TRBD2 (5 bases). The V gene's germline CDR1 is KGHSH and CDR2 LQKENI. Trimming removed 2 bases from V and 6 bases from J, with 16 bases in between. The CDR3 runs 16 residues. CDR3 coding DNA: TGTGCCAGCTCACCAATGCGAGGGAGTAGGGCCGGGGAGCTGTTTTTT. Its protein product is CASSPMRGSRAGELFF.

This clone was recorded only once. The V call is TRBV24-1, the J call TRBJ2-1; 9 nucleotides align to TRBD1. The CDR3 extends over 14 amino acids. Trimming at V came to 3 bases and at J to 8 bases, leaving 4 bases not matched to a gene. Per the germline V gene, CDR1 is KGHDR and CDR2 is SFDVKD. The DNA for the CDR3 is TGTGCCACCAGTGATGCGGGACAGGGCCATGAGCAGTTCTTC. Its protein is CATSDAGQGHEQFF.